What follows describes a single T cell receptor beta chain. Its antigen is not identified. The V gene lost 0 bases and the J gene lost 7 bases, with 9 bases spanning the gap. Per the germline V gene, CDR1 is KGHSH and CDR2 is LQKENI. This CDR3 is built from 13 residues. PBMCs provided sorted CD4+ and CD8+ T cells. The entry originates in a study of CD8+ T cells in alopecia areata. Study-level results: Scalp lesions, especially in alopecia totalis/universalis, had higher clonality than normal scalp.

RNA extraction was followed by reverse transcription into cDNA, which acted as the sequencing template. The protocol was immunoSEQ multiplex PCR, while the TCRdb copy is restricted to in-frame clones and leaves out a portion. The data hold about 110,000 clones, with roughly 60% observed a single time. Sequenced sample: CD8+ T cells sorted from blood. This TCR was sampled from a human donor in good health. V and J are TRBV18 and TRBJ1-2; D gene unclear. In DNA form, the CDR3 reads TGTGCCAGCTCACCACCCGAAATAATTGGCTACACCTTC. Protein: CASSPPEIIGYTF.